This TCR beta chain was sequenced during a study of shared clonotypes between healthy human individuals. General study results and limits: Among donors, the sharing of clonotypes was expected to be influenced by sequencing depth.

The naive CD8 population came from CD45RO-negative cells selected for CCR7, without terminally differentiated effector memory CD45RA+ cells. Sequenced by immunoSEQ multiplex PCR; TCRdb stores in-frame clones only, minus some. Of 650,000 to 800,000 clones in the sample, 90% to 95% were seen once. Germline CDR1 reads SGHVS; CDR2 reads FNYEAQ. The CDR3 runs to 19 residues. With 1 base removed from V and 5 bases from J, the gap between germline ends came to 26 bases. Points on this clone: Its antigen is as yet unknown.

The receptor was isolated from a man aged 30 to 45 in good health. The source material was naive CD8+ T cells sorted from blood. The genes are TRBV7-6 and TRBJ1-1; no clear D gene. CDR3 sequence reads: CASSLVSATNDLFDTEAFF. CDR3 in DNA: TGTGCCAGCAGCTTAGTATCCGCGACGAACGACTTGTTTGATACTGAAGCTTTCTTT.